This T cell receptor beta chain is drawn from a study of beta chain features in type 1 diabetes. Study-wide context: Across all samples, roughly 99 million sorted cells were examined.

CD4+ naive, central memory, regulatory and stem cell-like memory cells were sorted via CD45RO/CCR7/CD25/CD127/CD95/CD27. Germline V gives CDR1 MNHNY, CDR2 SVGAGI (reference sequence). Between the trimmed V and J ends, which lost 5 bases and 5 bases, there was a span of 15 bases. The CDR3 extends over 14 amino acids. The sample holds a few counts of this clone. Its antigen is undetermined. Expressed TCRB transcripts were sequenced after all isolated RNA was converted to cDNA. Libraries were prepared by immunoSEQ multiplex PCR; TCRdb keeps only in-frame clonotypes and omits some of them. The table shows around 200,000 clones, with 13% occurring only once. Overall study findings and caveats: Patients showed naive, central memory and Treg TCRB repertoires that appeared more similar than those of healthy donors. For TCRB rearrangement, an influence of HLA type remained unresolved here.

The clonotype originates from a woman aged 18-30 years in good health. This chain links TRBV6-6 with TRBJ2-5; tentatively, D is TRBD1 (6 bases). The source material was central memory CD4+ T cells from blood. CDR3 in amino acids: CASSPTGSGETQYF. The CDR3 DNA reads TGTGCCAGCAGTCCCACAGGGTCGGGCGAGACCCAGTACTTC.